This TCR beta chain comes out of a study of T cell repertoires in aging, cancer and after chemotherapy. Turning to the study itself: Over several months to years, re-sampled healthy donor repertoires clearly shared clones.

Findings and limits, study-wide: Across the chemotherapy interval, each cancer cohort showed higher median generation probability, suggesting thymic rebound.

A mixed TRB-A/B primer pool amplified rearranged TRB by multiplex touch-down PCR. TCRdb analysed the multiplex PCR reads with MiXCR anew, one entry per CDR3 protein. Counted here are 9,900 or so distinct CDR3 sequences, 30% to 35% occurring once; the ten biggest clones make up under 20%. V was pared by 4 bases and J by 2 bases, with 12 bases between. CDR1 and CDR2 (germline): SGHNT, YYREEE (reference sequence). This CDR3 is built from 14 residues. Amplification of TCR beta used genomic DNA extracted from peripheral blood. As to this clonotype: As yet, its antigen is unknown.

The V gene is TRBV5-4, the J gene TRBJ1-1; no reliable D call. The TCR comes from a human donor in good health. The donor label of this sample is uncertain. Material for sequencing was blood. The CDR3 region has the DNA TGTGCCAGCAGCATCGAAGGAATAAACACTGAAGCTTTCTTT. Protein sequence: CASSIEGINTEAFF.